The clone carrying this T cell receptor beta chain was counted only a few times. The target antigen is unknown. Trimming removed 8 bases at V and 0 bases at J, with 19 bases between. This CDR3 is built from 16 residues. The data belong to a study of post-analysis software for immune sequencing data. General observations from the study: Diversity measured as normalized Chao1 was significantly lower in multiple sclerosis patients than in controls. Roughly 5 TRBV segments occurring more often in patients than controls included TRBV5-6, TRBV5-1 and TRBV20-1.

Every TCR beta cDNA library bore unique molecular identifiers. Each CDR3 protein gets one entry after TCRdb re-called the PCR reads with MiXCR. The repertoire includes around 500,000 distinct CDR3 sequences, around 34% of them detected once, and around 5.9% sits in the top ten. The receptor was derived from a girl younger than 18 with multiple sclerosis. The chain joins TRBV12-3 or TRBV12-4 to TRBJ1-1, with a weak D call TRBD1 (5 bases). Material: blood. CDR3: CASWRSWGRMNTEAFF. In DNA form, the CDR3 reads TGTGCCAGCTGGAGATCGTGGGGCCGCATGAACACTGAAGCTTTCTTT.